This TCR beta chain came from a study of cytomegalovirus exposure and HLA in healthy donors. Study information: Per a later analysis, the approximately 600 first-cohort and 120 validation repertoires shared one platform.

Concerning this clone: Its cognate antigen is unknown.

Separate from the approximately 700-subject first cohort was the roughly 120-subject validation cohort, to which the donors belonged. General study findings and limits: TCR beta chains numbering some 160 were designated cytomegalovirus-associated. In vitro testing confirmed a few CMV-associated chains as specific for CMV antigens.

CDR1 and CDR2 (germline): SGHKS, YYEKEE (reference sequence). This CDR3 region has 15 residues. V lost 4 bases, J lost 0 bases, and 3 bases stayed unmatched. TCRdb's table, derived via immunoSEQ multiplex PCR, lists solely in-frame clones and lacks some. Here the sample spans a few hundred thousand clones, roughly 88% being singletons. This TCR derives from a man aged 25 to 40 in good health and CMV-seronegative. The chain is built from TRBV5-5 and TRBJ1-5; TRBD1 agrees at 8 bases. The source material was PBMCs. CDR3 DNA: TGTGCCAGCAGCCACAGGGGGGATAGCAATCAGCCCCAGCATTTT. This translates into CASSHRGDSNQPQHF.